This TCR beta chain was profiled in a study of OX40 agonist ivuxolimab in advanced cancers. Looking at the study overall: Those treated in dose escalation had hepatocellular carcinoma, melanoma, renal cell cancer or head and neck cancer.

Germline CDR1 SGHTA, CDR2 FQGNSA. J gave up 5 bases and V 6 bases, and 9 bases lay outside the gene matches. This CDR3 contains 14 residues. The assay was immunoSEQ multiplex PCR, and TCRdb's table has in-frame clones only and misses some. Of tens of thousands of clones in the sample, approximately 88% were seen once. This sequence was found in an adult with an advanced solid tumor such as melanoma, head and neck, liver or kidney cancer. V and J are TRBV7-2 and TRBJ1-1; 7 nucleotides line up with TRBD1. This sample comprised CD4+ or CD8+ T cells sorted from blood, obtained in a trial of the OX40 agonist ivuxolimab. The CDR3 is CASRAAGGGTEAFF. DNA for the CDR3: TGTGCCAGCAGAGCGGCAGGGGGAGGAACTGAAGCTTTCTTT.